These 18 T cell receptor beta chains were all obtained from the same sample, sequenced in a study of T-cell reconstitution after alpha-beta-depleted transplantation in children. TCRbeta library preparation incorporated unique molecular identifiers. Each CDR3 protein is one row after TCRdb ran MiXCR on the PCR reads. The table shows 700,000 to 850,000 distinct CDR3 sequences, with roughly 15% occurring only once. The input for sequencing was PBMCs, mostly from graft donor cells, taken 360 days after TCRalphabeta/CD19-depleted stem cell transplant. These receptors originate from a male patient aged 10 to 17 who had a stem cell transplant for acute lymphoblastic leukemia, so the T cells may come from the graft donor.

This clonotype turned up a few times. The rearrangement joins TRBV20-1 to TRBJ2-3; a weak D match, TRBD1 (6 bases). The germline CDR1 and CDR2 sequences are DFQATT and SNEGSKA (reference sequence). This CDR3 is built from 16 residues. Trimming cost V 1 base and J 5 bases, with 19 bases left between them. CDR3 DNA: TGCAGTGCTAGAGGGGGGCTGGGAAGAAGCGGAGATACGCAGTATTTT. Translated: CSARGGLGRSGDTQYF.

This sequence joins TRBV21-1 and TRBJ2-5. TRBV21-1 is tagged as a pseudogene. CDR3 length equals 14 residues. The CDR3 bases are TGTGCCAGCAGCAAAGGAGGAGTTCAAGAGACCCAGTACTTC. Its protein is CASSKGGVQETQYF.

A few counts support this clonotype. The DNA of the CDR3 is TGTGCCAGCAGCATAAAACCCGGGACAGTGGTCGGGGAGCTGTTTTTT. It codes for CASSIKPGTVVGELFF. The V gene is TRBV7-2, the J gene TRBJ2-2; 7 nucleotides line up with TRBD1. CDR3 size: 16 residues. The J segment lost 7 bases and the V segment lost 5 bases, leaving 13 bases of the junction unmatched. CDR1 and CDR2 from the germline V gene are SGHTA and FQGNSA.

This clonotype has more than one count but fewer than ten. The chain joins TRBV29-1 to TRBJ2-5; D is unclear. V lost 7 bases and J lost 4, with 19 bases in between. The V gene's germline CDR1 is SQVTM and CDR2 ANQGSEA. CDR3 length: 14 amino acids. CDR3: CSGLATSTVETQYF. DNA for the CDR3: TGCAGCGGCCTTGCAACCTCTACCGTAGAGACCCAGTACTTC.

The chain links TRBV12-3 or TRBV12-4 to TRBJ2-3; 7 positions agree with TRBD2. V gave up 2 bases and J gave up 4 bases; unmatched junction bases: 9. This CDR3 region has 16 residues. The CDR3 sequence: CASSLRRAGRPDTQYF. DNA for the CDR3: TGTGCCAGCAGTTTACGGCGAGCGGGGCGGCCAGATACGCAGTATTTT.

The chain employs TRBV11-3 and TRBJ2-7; D remains unclear. This CDR3 is 16 amino acids long. Trimming took off 0 bases at V and 6 bases at J, with 18 bases between the two ends. Germline assignment: CDR1 SGHNT and CDR2 YENEEA. CDR3 DNA: TGTGCCAGCAGCTTAGATCTTGCGGCAGGTTCAAGCGAGCAGTACTTC. Amino acids: CASSLDLAAGSSEQYF.

V and J are TRBV7-2 and TRBJ1-4; possible D gene TRBD1, 6 bases. Trimming shortened V by 4 bases and J by 6 bases, and 12 bases separated the two germline ends. The CDR3 covers 14 residues. Germline V lookup: CDR1 SGHTA, CDR2 FQGNSA. CDR3 amino acids: CASSSRGGYEKLFF. The CDR3 bases are TGTGCCAGCAGCTCCCGGGGGGGCTATGAAAAACTGTTTTTT. Filled out from reference TRBV7-2 and TRBJ1-4, the complete variable domain reads GAGVSQSPSNKVTEKGKDVELRCDPISGHTALYWYRQSLGQGLEFLIYFQGNSAPDKSGLPSDRFSAERTGGSVSTLTIQRTQQEDSAVYLCASSSRGGYEKLFFGSGTQLSVL.

The J gene is TRBJ2-7, the V gene TRBV18, with D perhaps matching TRBD1 (5 bases). V lost 1 base, J lost 5 bases, and 15 bases lay in between. CDR1 KGHSH and CDR2 LQKENI come from the germline V gene. CDR3 length equals 15 residues. The CDR3 coding sequence is TGTGCCAGCTCACCACGGTCTAAACAGGCGCACGAGCAGTACTTC. It translates to CASSPRSKQAHEQYF.

The chain links TRBV7-9 to TRBJ2-7; either TRBD1 or TRBD2 may supply D (5 bases each). The CDR3 runs 13 residues. The V gene's germline CDR1 is SEHNR and CDR2 FQNEAQ (reference sequence). V was pared by 4 bases and J by 5 bases, with 12 bases between. Here the CDR3 DNA reads TGTGCCAGCAGCTCCGGGACCGAGAACGAGCAGTACTTC. Amino acids: CASSSGTENEQYF.

The chain is built from TRBV6-5 and TRBJ2-1; D remains ambiguous. The CDR3 covers 16 residues. V lost 0 bases to trimming and J lost 4 bases, with 13 bases between them. Germline V gives CDR1 MNHEY, CDR2 SVGAGI. The CDR3 spells CASSYSGLAIYNEQFF. The CDR3, as DNA: TGTGCCAGCAGTTACTCAGGTTTAGCTATATACAATGAGCAGTTCTTC.

The CDR3 DNA follows: TGCAGTGCTCGAGGGGGAGGGCCTCCATATACGCAGTATTTT. Translating gives CSARGGGPPYTQYF. J is TRBJ2-3 and V is TRBV20-1; possibly TRBD2 for D (7 bases). The CDR3 spans 14 residues. Germline CDR1 and CDR2: DFQATT and SNEGSKA (reference sequence). Trimming pared 5 bases from V and 7 bases from J, leaving 19 bases between.

The chain combines TRBV10-3 with TRBJ2-1, with 7 bases fitting TRBD2. CDR1 and CDR2 (germline): ENHRY, SYGVKD. The J segment lost 5 bases and the V segment lost 6 bases, leaving 7 bases of the junction unmatched. CDR3 length: 14 residues. The CDR3 loop is CAIRTGTTHNEQFF. The CDR3 bases are TGTGCCATCAGGACCGGGACTACCCACAATGAGCAGTTCTTC.

This clonotype was counted once. The V gene is TRBV4-2, the J gene TRBJ1-2; 7 bases fit TRBD1. Germline values: CDR1 LGHNA, CDR2 YNFKEQ. V was pared by 3 bases and J by 7 bases, with 5 bases of the junction left unmatched. This CDR3 has 13 residues. The DNA for the CDR3 is TGTGCCAGCAGCCACGAAACAGGGGTTGGCTACACCTTC. Its protein is CASSHETGVGYTF.

This clonotype was seen a few times. The chain is built from TRBV4-1 and TRBJ1-2; D remains unclear. From germline, CDR1 is MGHRA and CDR2 YSYEKL. V dropped 2 bases and J dropped 2 bases, with 6 bases sitting between them. This CDR3 is 13 amino acids long. The CDR3 sequence: CASSQPRNYGYTF. The CDR3 DNA follows: TGCGCCAGCAGCCAACCCAGGAACTATGGCTACACCTTC.

The CDR3 nucleotides are TGTGCCAGCAGCCTCGCACCGGGACAGCTTTTCTGGATGAGGTCCGGGGAGCTGTTTTTT. Translation: CASSLAPGQLFWMRSGELFF. The chain employs TRBV6-2 or TRBV6-3 and TRBJ2-2; 7 positions agree with TRBD1. The CDR3 spans 20 residues. CDR1 MNHEY and CDR2 SVGEGT come from the germline V gene. J was trimmed by 6 bases and V by 6 bases; bases with no gene match: 25.

The chain carries TRBV29-1 and TRBJ2-7; no clear D gene. Per the germline V gene, CDR1 is SQVTM and CDR2 is ANQGSEA. The CDR3 spans 12 residues. Trimming took 4 bases from V and 4 from J, leaving 11 bases between them. The CDR3 protein is CSVVSGRYEQYF. The CDR3 region has the DNA TGCAGCGTTGTCAGTGGAAGGTACGAGCAGTACTTC.

The rearrangement joins TRBV12-3 or TRBV12-4 to TRBJ2-7; D is possibly TRBD2 (5 bases). V was clipped by 1 base and J by 2 bases, with 12 bases between them. The CDR3 runs 15 residues. The CDR3 loop reads CASSLGRGSPYEQYF. CDR3 bases: TGTGCCAGCAGTTTAGGGCGAGGGAGCCCCTACGAGCAGTACTTC.

In its sample, this clonotype was seen many times. V is TRBV12-3 or TRBV12-4 and J is TRBJ2-1; 7 bases map to TRBD2. The CDR3 is 20 residues long. The V segment lost 5 bases and the J segment 5 bases; nucleotides outside the gene matches: 24. CDR3 nucleotide sequence: TGTGCCAGCAGTCCCTGGGGCAGGGTCATGAGGACTAGAGTCAACAATGAGCAGTTCTTC. Translating it yields CASSPWGRVMRTRVNNEQFF.